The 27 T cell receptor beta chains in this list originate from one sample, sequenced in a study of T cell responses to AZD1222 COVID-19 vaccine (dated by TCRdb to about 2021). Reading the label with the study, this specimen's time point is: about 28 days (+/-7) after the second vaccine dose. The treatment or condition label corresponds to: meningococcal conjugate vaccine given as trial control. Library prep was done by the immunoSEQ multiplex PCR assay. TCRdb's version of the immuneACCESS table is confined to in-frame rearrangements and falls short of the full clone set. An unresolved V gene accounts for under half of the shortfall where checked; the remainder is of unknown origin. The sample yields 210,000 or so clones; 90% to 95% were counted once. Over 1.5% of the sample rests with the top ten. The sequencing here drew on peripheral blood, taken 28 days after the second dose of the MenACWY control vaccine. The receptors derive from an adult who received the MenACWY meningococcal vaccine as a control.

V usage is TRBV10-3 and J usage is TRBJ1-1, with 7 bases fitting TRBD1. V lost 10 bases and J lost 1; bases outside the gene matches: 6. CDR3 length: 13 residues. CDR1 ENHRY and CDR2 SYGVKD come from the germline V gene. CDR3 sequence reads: CASRGGGNTEAFF. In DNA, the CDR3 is TGTGCCAGTCGAGGGGGCGGGAACACTGAAGCTTTCTTT.

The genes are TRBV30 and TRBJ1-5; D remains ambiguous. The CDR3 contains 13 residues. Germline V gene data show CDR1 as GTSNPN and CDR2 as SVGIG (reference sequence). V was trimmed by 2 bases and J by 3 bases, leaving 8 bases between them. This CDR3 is CAWSSGLNQPQHF. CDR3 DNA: TGTGCCTGGAGTTCAGGTCTCAATCAGCCCCAGCATTTT.

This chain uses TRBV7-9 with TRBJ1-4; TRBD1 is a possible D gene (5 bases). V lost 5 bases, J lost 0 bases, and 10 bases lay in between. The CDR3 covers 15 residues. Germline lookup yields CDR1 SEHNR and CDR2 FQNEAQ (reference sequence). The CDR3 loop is CASSGPTATNEKLFF. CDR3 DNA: TGTGCCAGCAGCGGACCGACAGCAACTAATGAAAAACTGTTTTTT.

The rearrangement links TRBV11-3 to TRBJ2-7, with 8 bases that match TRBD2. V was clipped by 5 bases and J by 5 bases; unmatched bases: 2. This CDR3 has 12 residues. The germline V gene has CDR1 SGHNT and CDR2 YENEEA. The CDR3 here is CASSSGSHEQYF. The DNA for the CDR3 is TGTGCCAGCAGCAGCGGGAGCCACGAGCAGTACTTC.

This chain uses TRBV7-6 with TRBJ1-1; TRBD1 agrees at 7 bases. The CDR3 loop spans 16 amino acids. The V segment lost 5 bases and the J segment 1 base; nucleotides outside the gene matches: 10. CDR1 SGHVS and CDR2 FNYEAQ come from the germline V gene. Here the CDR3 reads CASSSPGGLRNTEAFF. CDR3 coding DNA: TGTGCCAGCAGCAGCCCAGGGGGACTGAGGAACACTGAAGCTTTCTTT.

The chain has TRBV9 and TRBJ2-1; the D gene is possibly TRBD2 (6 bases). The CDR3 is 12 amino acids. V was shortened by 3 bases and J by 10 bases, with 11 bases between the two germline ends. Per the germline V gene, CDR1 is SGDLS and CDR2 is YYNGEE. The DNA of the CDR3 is TGTGCCAGCAGCGCCCGGGAGCGGGAGCAGTTCTTC. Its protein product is CASSAREREQFF.

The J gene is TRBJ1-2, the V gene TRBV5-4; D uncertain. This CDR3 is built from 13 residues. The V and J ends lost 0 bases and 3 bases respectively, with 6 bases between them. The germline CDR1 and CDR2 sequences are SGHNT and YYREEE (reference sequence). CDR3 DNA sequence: TGTGCCAGCAGCTTGGAACTCCACTATGGCTACACCTTC. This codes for CASSLELHYGYTF.

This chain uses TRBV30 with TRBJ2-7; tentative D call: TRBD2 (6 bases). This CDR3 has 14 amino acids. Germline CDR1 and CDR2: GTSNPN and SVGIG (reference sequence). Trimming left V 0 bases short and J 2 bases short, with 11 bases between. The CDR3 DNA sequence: TGTGCCTGGAGTGTACGTAGCGGAACCTACGAGCAGTACTTC. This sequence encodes CAWSVRSGTYEQYF.

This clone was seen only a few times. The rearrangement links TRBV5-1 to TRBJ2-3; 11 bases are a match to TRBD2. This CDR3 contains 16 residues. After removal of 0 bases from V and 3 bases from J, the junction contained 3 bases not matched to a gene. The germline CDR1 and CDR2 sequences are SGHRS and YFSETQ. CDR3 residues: CASSLAASGGTDTQYF. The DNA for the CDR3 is TGCGCCAGCAGCTTGGCCGCTAGCGGGGGGACAGATACGCAGTATTTT.

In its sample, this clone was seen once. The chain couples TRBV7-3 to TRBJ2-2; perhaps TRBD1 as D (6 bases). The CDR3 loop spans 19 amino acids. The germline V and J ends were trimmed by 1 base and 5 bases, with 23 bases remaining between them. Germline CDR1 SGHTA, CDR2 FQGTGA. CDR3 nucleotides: TGTGCCAGCAGCTTAAACCCCTCCCTCGGTGGGACATCAACCGGGGAGCTGTTTTTT. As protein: CASSLNPSLGGTSTGELFF.

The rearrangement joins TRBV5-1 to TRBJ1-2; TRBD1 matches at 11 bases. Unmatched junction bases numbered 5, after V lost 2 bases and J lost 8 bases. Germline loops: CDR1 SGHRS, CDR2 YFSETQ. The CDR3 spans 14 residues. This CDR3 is CASSFGQGAGGYTF. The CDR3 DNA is TGCGCCAGCAGCTTCGGACAGGGGGCAGGAGGCTACACCTTC.

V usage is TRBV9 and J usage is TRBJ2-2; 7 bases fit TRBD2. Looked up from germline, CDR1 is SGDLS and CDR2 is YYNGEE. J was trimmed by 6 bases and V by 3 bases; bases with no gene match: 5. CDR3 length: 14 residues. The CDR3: CASSETSFPGELFF. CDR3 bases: TGTGCCAGCAGCGAGACTAGCTTCCCCGGGGAGCTGTTTTTT.

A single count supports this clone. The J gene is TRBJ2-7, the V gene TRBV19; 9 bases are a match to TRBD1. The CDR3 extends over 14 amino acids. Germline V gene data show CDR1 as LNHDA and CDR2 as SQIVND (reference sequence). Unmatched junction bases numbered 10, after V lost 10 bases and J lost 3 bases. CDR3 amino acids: CATTPGQGYYEQYF. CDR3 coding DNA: TGTGCCACCACACCAGGACAGGGGTACTACGAGCAGTACTTC.

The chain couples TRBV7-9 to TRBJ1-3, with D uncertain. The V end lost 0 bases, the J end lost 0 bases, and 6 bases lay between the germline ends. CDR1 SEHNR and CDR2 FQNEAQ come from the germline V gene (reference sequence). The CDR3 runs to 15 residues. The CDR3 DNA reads TGTGCCAGCAGCTTAGCGACCTTCTCTGGAAACACCATATATTTT. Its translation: CASSLATFSGNTIYF.

CDR3 in DNA: TGCGCCAGCAGCGGCCGGGACAGGAGACTCCAAGAGACCCAGTACTTC. Translated, it gives CASSGRDRRLQETQYF. The rearrangement joins TRBV5-1 to TRBJ2-5, with 8 bases matching TRBD1. Germline values: CDR1 SGHRS, CDR2 YFSETQ. The CDR3 sequence is 16 residues long. The V segment lost 4 bases and the J segment 1 base; nucleotides outside the gene matches: 9.

CDR3 amino acids: CASSLAASRFYEQYF. The CDR3 DNA reads TGTGCCAGCAGTTTAGCCGCTAGCCGATTCTACGAGCAGTACTTC. This rearrangement joins TRBV27 to TRBJ2-7; perhaps TRBD2 as D (5 bases). Deletions cut 2 bases from V and 3 bases from J, with 14 bases between. Germline loops: CDR1 MNHEY, CDR2 SMNVEV (reference sequence). This CDR3 comprises 15 residues.

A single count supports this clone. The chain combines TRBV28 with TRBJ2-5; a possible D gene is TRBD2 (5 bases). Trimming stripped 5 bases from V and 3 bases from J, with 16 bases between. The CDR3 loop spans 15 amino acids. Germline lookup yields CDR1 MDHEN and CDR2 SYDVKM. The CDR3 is CASSTPEEFEETQYF. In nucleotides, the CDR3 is TGTGCCAGCAGTACCCCGGAGGAATTTGAAGAGACCCAGTACTTC.

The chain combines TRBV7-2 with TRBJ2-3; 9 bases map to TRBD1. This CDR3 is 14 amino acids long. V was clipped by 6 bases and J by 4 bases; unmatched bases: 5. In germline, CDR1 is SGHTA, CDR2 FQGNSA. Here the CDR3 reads CASSSGTGPDTQYF. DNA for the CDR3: TGTGCCAGCAGTTCCGGGACAGGGCCAGATACGCAGTATTTT.

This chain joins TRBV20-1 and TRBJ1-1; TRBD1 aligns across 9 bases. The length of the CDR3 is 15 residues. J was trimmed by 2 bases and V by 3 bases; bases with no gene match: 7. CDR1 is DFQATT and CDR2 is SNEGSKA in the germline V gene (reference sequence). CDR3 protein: CSASNRGRGNTEAFF. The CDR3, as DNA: TGCAGTGCTAGTAACAGGGGGCGGGGAAACACTGAAGCTTTCTTT.

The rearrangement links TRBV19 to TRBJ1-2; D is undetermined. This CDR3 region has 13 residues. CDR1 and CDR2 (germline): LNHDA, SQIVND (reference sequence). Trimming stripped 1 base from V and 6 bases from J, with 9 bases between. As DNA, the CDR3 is TGTGCCAGTAGTATAGTAGGGTTACATGGCTACACCTTC. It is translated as CASSIVGLHGYTF.

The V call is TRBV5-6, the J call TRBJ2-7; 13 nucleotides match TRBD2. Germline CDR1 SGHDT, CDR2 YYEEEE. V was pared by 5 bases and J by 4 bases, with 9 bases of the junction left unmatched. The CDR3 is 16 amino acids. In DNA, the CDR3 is TGTGCCAGCAGAACCCGGACTAGCGGGAGTCAATACGAGCAGTACTTC. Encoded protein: CASRTRTSGSQYEQYF.

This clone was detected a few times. The CDR3 spells CAKADIEAFF. Written as DNA, the CDR3 is TGTGCCAAAGCAGACATTGAAGCTTTCTTT. The V call is TRBV2, the J call TRBJ1-1; D is unclear. The CDR3 spans 10 residues. V dropped 10 bases and J dropped 7 bases, with 10 bases sitting between them. Germline-derived CDR1 and CDR2 are SNHLY and FYNNEI.

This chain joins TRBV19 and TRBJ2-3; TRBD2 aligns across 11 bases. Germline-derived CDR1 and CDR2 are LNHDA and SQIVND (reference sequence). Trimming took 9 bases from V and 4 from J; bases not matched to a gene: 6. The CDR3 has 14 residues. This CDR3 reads CASRELAGADTQYF. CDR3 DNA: TGTGCCAGCCGTGAACTAGCGGGAGCAGATACGCAGTATTTT. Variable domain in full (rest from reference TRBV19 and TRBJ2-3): DGGITQSPKYLFRKEGQNVTLSCEQNLNHDAMYWYRQDPGQGLRLIYYSQIVNDFQKGDIAEGYSVSREKKESFPLTVTSAQKNPTAFYLCASRELAGADTQYFGPGTRLTVL.

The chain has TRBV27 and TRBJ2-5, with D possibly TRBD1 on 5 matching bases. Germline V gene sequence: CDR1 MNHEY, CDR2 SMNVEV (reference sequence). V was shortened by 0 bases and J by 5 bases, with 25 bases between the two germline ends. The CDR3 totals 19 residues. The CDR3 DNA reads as TGTGCCAGCAGTTTATCCTTACCCCTGACTGGGATGGGGCTCGAGACCCAGTACTTC. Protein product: CASSLSLPLTGMGLETQYF.

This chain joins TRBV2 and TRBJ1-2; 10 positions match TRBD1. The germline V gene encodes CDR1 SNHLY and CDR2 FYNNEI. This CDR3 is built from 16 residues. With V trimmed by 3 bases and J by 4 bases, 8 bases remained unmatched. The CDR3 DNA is TGTGCCAGCAGTGAGTCCCGGGACAGGGGAAGCTATGGCTACACCTTC. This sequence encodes CASSESRDRGSYGYTF.

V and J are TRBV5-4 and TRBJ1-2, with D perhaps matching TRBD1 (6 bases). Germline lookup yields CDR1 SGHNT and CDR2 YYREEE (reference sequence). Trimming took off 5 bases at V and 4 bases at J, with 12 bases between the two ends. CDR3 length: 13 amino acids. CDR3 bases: TGTGCCAGCAGTCAGGACAGCCGCTATGGCTACACCTTC. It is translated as CASSQDSRYGYTF.

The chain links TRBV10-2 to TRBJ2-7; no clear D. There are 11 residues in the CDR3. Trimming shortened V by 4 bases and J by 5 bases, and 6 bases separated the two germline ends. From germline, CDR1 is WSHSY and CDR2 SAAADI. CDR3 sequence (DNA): TGCGCCAGCAGTGTAGGGAACGAGCAGTACTTC. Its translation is CASSVGNEQYF.